These 23 T cell receptor beta chains were all obtained from the same sample, sequenced in a study of radiation and T cells in renal cell carcinoma. Here immunoSEQ multiplex PCR was the method, and the copy in TCRdb shows in-frame clones only, minus some. This table holds under 200,000 clones, roughly nine tenths found once. Time point given: blood 4 weeks post-SBRT, at nephrectomy. The treatment is: 15 Gy SBRT to primary tumor, nephrectomy 4 weeks later. Sample: blood, taken from a patient whose treatment included radiotherapy and nephrectomy. Source of these receptors: a woman aged 45-65 years with renal cell carcinoma.

This rearrangement joins TRBV6-6 to TRBJ1-2, with D perhaps matching TRBD1 (6 bases). CDR3 length: 14 amino acids. V lost 7 bases to trimming and J lost 0 bases, with 12 bases between them. Per germline, CDR1 MNHNY and CDR2 SVGAGI (reference sequence). The CDR3 DNA reads TGTGCCAGCATCATGGACAGAGCTAACTATGGCTACACCTTC. This codes for CASIMDRANYGYTF.

The rearrangement uses TRBV19 and TRBJ1-2, with TRBD1 matching 9 bases. With V trimmed by 6 bases and J by 4 bases, 3 bases remained unmatched. CDR1 is LNHDA, CDR2 SQIVND, per germline (reference sequence). The CDR3 has 13 amino acids. CDR3 DNA: TGTGCCAGTAGGAAGACAGGGGGCTATGGCTACACCTTC. Amino acid sequence: CASRKTGGYGYTF.

The chain links TRBV5-1 to TRBJ2-5; D gene ambiguous. Germline V CDR1 and CDR2: SGHRS, YFSETQ. The CDR3 runs to 15 residues. V lost 0 bases and J lost 2, with 11 bases in between. The chain's CDR3 is CASSLETPMQETQYF. DNA of the CDR3: TGCGCCAGCAGCTTGGAGACACCGATGCAAGAGACCCAGTACTTC. Filled out from reference TRBV5-1 and TRBJ2-5, the complete variable domain reads KAGVTQTPRYLIKTRGQQVTLSCSPISGHRSVSWYQQTPGQGLQFLFEYFSETQRNKGNFPGRFSGRQFSNSRSEMNVSTLELGDSALYLCASSLETPMQETQYFGPGTRLLVL.

The chain links TRBV7-3 to TRBJ2-3; 7 bases are shared with TRBD2. Germline CDR1 and CDR2: SGHTA and FQGTGA. V lost 4 bases, J lost 6 bases, and 7 bases stayed unmatched. The CDR3 spans 14 residues. The CDR3 DNA is TGTGCCAGCAGCTCTGGACTAGTTATGGATACGCAGTATTTT. This sequence encodes CASSSGLVMDTQYF.

The chain carries TRBV18 and TRBJ1-3; 9 bases are a match to TRBD1. V dropped 4 bases and J dropped 8; count of bases not matched to a gene: 9. Germline V gene sequence: CDR1 KGHSH, CDR2 LQKENI. This CDR3 contains 15 residues. This chain's CDR3 is CASSQGQGPRDTIYF. CDR3 bases: TGTGCCAGCTCACAGGGACAGGGACCCCGGGACACCATATATTTT.

The chain has TRBV5-1 and TRBJ2-7; D is possibly TRBD2 (7 bases). CDR3 size: 14 residues. Germline V gene lookup returns CDR1 SGHRS and CDR2 YFSETQ. Trimming left V 2 bases short and J 2 bases short, with 11 bases between. The CDR3 DNA sequence: TGCGCCAGCAGCTTCAGAGGGGGGGCCTACGAGCAGTACTTC. It translates to CASSFRGGAYEQYF.

This chain joins TRBV9 and TRBJ2-3; D is perhaps TRBD1 or TRBD2 (6 bases each). Germline CDR1 SGDLS, CDR2 YYNGEE. The CDR3 has 16 amino acids. Trimming took off 4 bases at V and 5 bases at J, with 20 bases between the two ends. CDR3: CASSSLDGGPGDTQYF. The CDR3 DNA sequence: TGTGCCAGCAGCTCCCTCGATGGGGGGCCTGGAGATACGCAGTATTTT.

The rearrangement uses TRBV5-4 and TRBJ1-1; D not resolved. The V end was cut by 4 bases, the J end by 0 bases, with 10 bases between. This CDR3 region has 14 residues. The germline V gene has CDR1 SGHNT and CDR2 YYREEE (reference sequence). The CDR3 spells CASSVGRMNTEAFF. As DNA, the CDR3 is TGTGCCAGCAGCGTAGGTCGTATGAACACTGAAGCTTTCTTT.

This chain joins TRBV19 and TRBJ1-1; perhaps TRBD1 as D (5 bases). The CDR3 totals 13 residues. In germline, CDR1 is LNHDA, CDR2 SQIVND (reference sequence). V dropped 0 bases and J dropped 12 bases, with 14 bases sitting between them. CDR3 residues: CASSIERDHVTFF. The CDR3 nucleotides read TGTGCCAGTAGTATAGAGCGGGACCATGTAACTTTCTTT.

Here the CDR3 reads CASNLLAGLDEQFF. The DNA of the CDR3 is TGCGCCAGCAATCTACTAGCGGGGCTAGATGAGCAGTTCTTC. V is TRBV5-1 and J is TRBJ2-1; 10 bases match TRBD2. Trimming removed 6 bases from V and 8 bases from J; junction bases left unmatched: 8. Germline V gives CDR1 SGHRS, CDR2 YFSETQ. The CDR3 is 14 amino acids.

The chain recombines TRBV2 with TRBJ2-1, with 12 nucleotides matching TRBD2. The J segment lost 5 bases and the V segment lost 8 bases, leaving 7 bases of the junction unmatched. The CDR3 sequence is 15 residues long. From germline, CDR1 is SNHLY and CDR2 FYNNEI. The CDR3: CASPPGLAGNNEQFF. CDR3 nucleotide sequence: TGTGCCAGCCCTCCAGGACTAGCGGGGAACAATGAGCAGTTCTTC.

This chain connects TRBV9 to TRBJ2-3; tentatively, D is TRBD1 or TRBD2 (5 bases each). The CDR3 length is 15 residues. Germline CDR1 SGDLS, CDR2 YYNGEE. Trimming took off 1 base at V and 5 bases at J, with 14 bases between the two ends. The CDR3 loop reads CASSVQPGRGDTQYF. CDR3 in DNA: TGTGCCAGCAGCGTACAACCAGGGAGAGGAGATACGCAGTATTTT. The variable domain in full, completed from reference TRBV9 and TRBJ2-3, reads DSGVTQTPKHLITATGQRVTLRCSPRSGDLSVYWYQQSLDQGLQFLIQYYNGEERAKGNILERFSAQQFPDLHSELNLSSLELGDSALYFCASSVQPGRGDTQYFGPGTRLTVL.

The chain recombines TRBV6-1 with TRBJ1-2, with D perhaps TRBD1 (5 bases). This CDR3 has 17 residues. Trimming stripped 4 bases from V and 7 bases from J, with 25 bases between. CDR1 is MNHNS, CDR2 SASEGT, per germline. CDR3 sequence reads: CASSAQPLPGTQGGYTF. CDR3 nucleotides: TGTGCCAGCAGTGCACAGCCACTTCCCGGGACCCAAGGTGGCTACACCTTC.

This clone was seen just once. V gene TRBV6-1 combines with J gene TRBJ2-3; D is perhaps TRBD2 (6 bases). Germline V CDR1 and CDR2: MNHNS, SASEGT. V dropped 7 bases and J dropped 4 bases, with 12 bases sitting between them. The CDR3 is 13 amino acids. CDR3 sequence reads: CASKAGGADTQYF. CDR3 sequence (DNA): TGTGCCAGCAAAGCGGGCGGGGCAGATACGCAGTATTTT.

The gene calls are TRBV19 and TRBJ2-2, with D perhaps matching TRBD1 (6 bases). Germline lookup yields CDR1 LNHDA and CDR2 SQIVND (reference sequence). V was clipped by 8 bases and J by 1 base, with 11 bases between them. This CDR3 has 14 amino acids. The CDR3 loop is CASQPGQNTGELFF. The CDR3 DNA is TGTGCCAGTCAACCGGGACAGAACACCGGGGAGCTGTTTTTT.

The chain is built from TRBV5-1 and TRBJ2-1; the match to TRBD2 covers 12 bases. V gave up 2 bases and J gave up 5 bases; unmatched junction bases: 2. This CDR3 has 15 amino acids. Per the germline V gene, CDR1 is SGHRS and CDR2 is YFSETQ. Here the CDR3 DNA reads TGCGCCAGCAGCTTTACTAGCGGGGGGAACAATGAGCAGTTCTTC. Protein sequence: CASSFTSGGNNEQFF. Complete variable domain (other parts from reference TRBV5-1 and TRBJ2-1): KAGVTQTPRYLIKTRGQQVTLSCSPISGHRSVSWYQQTPGQGLQFLFEYFSETQRNKGNFPGRFSGRQFSNSRSEMNVSTLELGDSALYLCASSFTSGGNNEQFFGPGTRLTVL.

This rearrangement joins TRBV7-2 to TRBJ2-7; perhaps TRBD2 as D (6 bases). Trimming pared 3 bases from V and 3 bases from J, leaving 15 bases between. CDR1 is SGHTA and CDR2 is FQGNSA in the germline V gene. The CDR3 contains 15 residues. CDR3 DNA sequence: TGTGCCAGCAGCTTTAGCGGCGGGGAAATCTACGAGCAGTACTTC. This translates into CASSFSGGEIYEQYF.

The rearrangement joins TRBV30 to TRBJ2-3; D is unclear. The germline V and J ends were trimmed by 5 bases and 0 bases, with 18 bases remaining between them. The germline CDR1 and CDR2 sequences are GTSNPN and SVGIG (reference sequence). This CDR3 has 16 amino acids. In DNA form, the CDR3 reads TGTGCCTGGGGCGACCCTTTTCTAGAAAGCACAGATACGCAGTATTTT. Encoded protein: CAWGDPFLESTDTQYF.

J is TRBJ2-3 and V is TRBV5-4; D tentatively fits TRBD1 or TRBD2 (5 bases each). The CDR3 is 15 residues long. Germline-derived CDR1 and CDR2 are SGHNT and YYREEE (reference sequence). Trimming left V 3 bases short and J 2 bases short, with 13 bases between. The chain's CDR3 is CASSSGTASTDTQYF. The CDR3 DNA follows: TGTGCCAGCAGCTCGGGGACCGCTTCCACAGATACGCAGTATTTT.

The sample holds many counts of this clone. This chain uses TRBV4-2 with TRBJ1-1; D is unclear. The CDR3 loop spans 14 amino acids. The germline CDR1 and CDR2 sequences are LGHNA and YNFKEQ. Trimming shortened V by 4 bases and J by 6 bases, and 15 bases separated the two germline ends. CDR3 sequence (DNA): TGTGCCAGCAGCCTAGGACGGTGGATCGCTGAAGCTTTCTTT. Translation: CASSLGRWIAEAFF.

This rearrangement joins TRBV13 to TRBJ1-3; D ambiguous. V shed 0 bases and J shed 2 bases, with 5 bases lying between them. Germline-derived CDR1 and CDR2 are PRHDT and FYEKMQ (reference sequence). This CDR3 has 14 amino acids. The CDR3 DNA follows: TGTGCCAGCAGCTTAGGCCGACCTGGAAACACCATATATTTT. It encodes CASSLGRPGNTIYF.

The rearrangement links TRBV7-9 to TRBJ2-5; 7 nucleotides agree with TRBD1. J was trimmed by 5 bases and V by 5 bases; bases with no gene match: 20. The CDR3 consists of 18 residues. Germline V CDR1 and CDR2: SEHNR, FQNEAQ (reference sequence). Here the CDR3 reads CASSPPDRTRPSEETQYF. The CDR3 DNA is TGTGCCAGCAGCCCCCCGGACAGGACACGGCCCTCGGAGGAGACCCAGTACTTC.

The rearrangement links TRBV9 to TRBJ1-2; tentative D call: TRBD1 (6 bases). Germline CDR1 SGDLS, CDR2 YYNGEE. CDR3 length equals 16 residues. Trimming shortened V by 3 bases and J by 4 bases, and 19 bases separated the two germline ends. The CDR3, as DNA: TGTGCCAGCAGCGCACCCGGCGGGGGCTGGGGCTATGGCTACACCTTC. Its protein is CASSAPGGGWGYGYTF.